One sample yielded the 6 T cell receptor beta chains listed below, sequenced in a study of cytomegalovirus exposure and HLA in healthy donors. The PCR ran on 60 Vbeta and 13 Jbeta primers. Sequencing was performed with immunoSEQ multiplex PCR; in TCRdb, only in-frame clones are kept and a portion is missing. This table lists 35,000 to 50,000 clones. Sequencing was carried out using PBMCs. The receptors derive from a woman aged 30 to 39 in good health and CMV-seropositive.

Considering frequency, this clone is medium-sized. The chain is built from TRBV5-4 and TRBJ2-1, with D tentatively TRBD2 (6 bases). The V end lost 0 bases, the J end lost 7 bases, and 8 bases lay between the germline ends. Germline CDR1 reads SGHNT; CDR2 reads YYREEE (reference sequence). The CDR3 is 13 amino acids. CDR3 nucleotide sequence: TGTGCCAGCAGCTTGGGGGGGAGGAATGAGCAGTTCTTC. This sequence encodes CASSLGGRNEQFF.

The chain joins TRBV6-1 to TRBJ1-2, with TRBD1 matching 7 bases. J was trimmed by 2 bases and V by 5 bases; bases with no gene match: 5. The CDR3 has 14 amino acids. Germline values: CDR1 MNHNS, CDR2 SASEGT. CDR3 sequence (DNA): TGTGCCAGCAGTCCCATACAGGGGAACTATGGCTACACCTTC. Its protein is CASSPIQGNYGYTF.

V usage is TRBV10-2 and J usage is TRBJ1-5; D unresolved. Germline V gene data show CDR1 as WSHSY and CDR2 as SAAADI. Trimming stripped 10 bases from V and 7 bases from J, with 17 bases between. The CDR3 extends over 13 amino acids. This CDR3 reads CATQERVKQPQHF. The CDR3 DNA reads as TGCGCCACCCAAGAACGGGTAAAACAGCCCCAGCATTTT.

This chain joins TRBV4-1 and TRBJ2-3; a weak D match, TRBD2 (5 bases). CDR3 length: 13 amino acids. V lost 0 bases and J 5 bases, leaving 6 bases between the germline ends. Per the germline V gene, CDR1 is MGHRA and CDR2 is YSYEKL. The CDR3 sequence is CASSQDRGDTQYF. The CDR3 DNA sequence: TGCGCCAGCAGCCAAGATCGGGGAGATACGCAGTATTTT.

The CDR3 DNA reads as TGTGCCAGCAGCGTAGAAGGGGGCCAGCCCCAGCATTTT. This sequence encodes CASSVEGGQPQHF. The chain couples TRBV9 to TRBJ1-5, with 7 bases identical to TRBD1. Per germline, CDR1 SGDLS and CDR2 YYNGEE. The ends lost 0 bases at V and 7 bases at J; junction bases unmatched: 1. The CDR3 contains 13 residues.

The chain uses TRBV30 and TRBJ2-2, with 10 bases fitting TRBD1. V lost 0 bases, J lost 7 bases, and 8 bases stayed unmatched. The CDR3 is made up of 16 amino acids. Per the germline V gene, CDR1 is GTSNPN and CDR2 is SVGIG (reference sequence). The CDR3 DNA reads as TGTGCCTGGAGTGTTTTTCGGACAGGGGGTCTCGGGGAGCTGTTTTTT. It yields the protein CAWSVFRTGGLGELFF.